The 18 T cell receptor beta chains below come from one sample, sequenced in a study of tumor-infiltrating lymphocytes in primary liver carcinoma. With approximately 500 ng total RNA as template and a constant-region primer, TCR beta cDNA was made. Libraries of TCR beta came from three nested multiplex PCR rounds with slightly modified ARM-PCR. Primers for the first two PCR rounds were TRBV1-TRBV30 forward primers and a C-beta reverse primer (10 cycles per round). MiXCR, applied by TCRdb to the multiplex PCR reads, yields one record per CDR3 protein. The sample includes 80,000 or so distinct CDR3 sequences, 65% to 75% of them seen just once. Without any cell sorting, about 18-30 mg of bulk tissue yielded co-extracted RNA and DNA. Specimen: liver tumor tissue from sampling region 4. The subset: tumor region T4, right-lateral pole. The receptors derive from a woman in her fifties or sixties with primary liver carcinoma and hepatitis B virus infection.

The rearrangement links TRBV6-5 to TRBJ1-2, with 7 bases fitting TRBD1. The CDR3 is 15 amino acids. Germline lookup yields CDR1 MNHEY and CDR2 SVGAGI. Trimming took 10 bases from V and 6 from J; bases not matched to a gene: 17. The CDR3 nucleotides are TGTGCCAACAGCCTGACTCCGGACAGGCCAAATGGCTACACCTTC. The encoded protein is CANSLTPDRPNGYTF.

Remarks on this clonotype: Germline is not matched at one junction end, which may reflect a read error. The chain employs TRBV24-1 and TRBJ2-1; 8 bases align to TRBD2. This CDR3 is 16 amino acids long. The V gene's germline CDR1 is KGHDR and CDR2 SFDVKD. This CDR3 is CATSDPNGRVYNEQLF. The DNA for the CDR3 is TGTGCCACCAGTGACCCTAACGGGAGGGTCTACAATGAGCAGCTCTTC.

This clonotype occurred many times. The chain couples TRBV12-3 or TRBV12-4 to TRBJ1-5; 10 bases are shared with TRBD1. The CDR3 is 17 amino acids. Trimming took 6 bases from V and 4 from J; bases not matched to a gene: 12. As DNA, the CDR3 is TGTGCCAGCAGGCCCTCCGGGACAGGGGTTGGGAATCAGCCCCAGCATTTT. Protein product: CASRPSGTGVGNQPQHF.

About this clonotype: The final CDR3 position lacks the conserved phenylalanine or tryptophan, pointing to a likely read error. The DNA is omitted, as the CDR3 cannot be located on it reliably, and the CDR3 follows TCRdb's listing. The CDR3 reads CASSYGVHEQYL. The chain carries TRBV12-3 or TRBV12-4 and TRBJ2-7. The CDR3 contains 12 residues when both ends are counted.

This chain joins TRBV29-1 and TRBJ2-1, with 9 bases identical to TRBD2. In germline, CDR1 is SQVTM, CDR2 ANQGSEA. The CDR3 has 17 amino acids. CDR3 nucleotides: TGCAGTGTCCACCTGGCTAGCGGGACGTCCCGAAAGAGTGCGCACTTCTTC. Translated, it gives CSVHLASGTSRKSAHFF.

This clonotype was counted ten times or more. The chain links TRBV4-2 to TRBJ2-3, with D uncertain. Germline loops: CDR1 LGHNA, CDR2 YNFKEQ. Deletions cut 3 bases from V and 4 bases from J, with 2 bases between. This CDR3 contains 11 residues. The CDR3 DNA reads as TGTGCCAGCAGCCAGGCAGATACGCAGTATTTT. Translating it yields CASSQADTQYF.

Remarks on this clonotype: One junction end disagrees with the germline gene, perhaps due to a read error. The V call is TRBV11-2, the J call TRBJ2-3; D unresolved. The CDR3 has 17 residues. Germline V CDR1 and CDR2: SGHAT, FQNNGV. The CDR3, as DNA: TGTGCCAGCAGCTTAGGGATTCGAAGGGAAGGCACAGATACACGGCATTTT. Translated: CASSLGIRREGTDTRHF.

A note on this clonotype: Its ends do not fully match the called genes, so a read error is possible. CDR3 nucleotide sequence: TGCGCCAGCAGCTTGGGGGGCAGTAACACCGGGGAGCTATTATTT. This codes for CASSLGGSNTGELLF. The V gene is TRBV5-1, the J gene TRBJ2-2; D tentatively fits TRBD1 or TRBD2 (5 bases each). The germline gives CDR1 SGHRS, CDR2 YFSETQ. The CDR3 sequence is 15 residues long.

About this clonotype: Since the CDR3 does not end with the conserved phenylalanine or tryptophan, this likely comes from a read error. The rearrangement joins TRBV6-6 to TRBJ2-7; unclear D gene. The CDR3 runs 12 residues. CDR1 is MNHNY, CDR2 SVGAGI, per germline (reference sequence). The CDR3 nucleotides are TGTGCCAACAGTTCAGTCTCCTACGAGCAGTACTAC. Translation: CANSSVSYEQYY.

The rearrangement joins TRBV12-3 or TRBV12-4 to TRBJ1-1, with a possible D match to TRBD1 (6 bases). The CDR3 is 11 amino acids. V lost 7 bases to trimming and J lost 10 bases, with 13 bases between them. The CDR3 protein is CASTVVQGAFF. The CDR3 DNA sequence: TGTGCCAGCACCGTGGTACAGGGAGCTTTCTTT.

This clonotype has at least ten counts. The rearrangement uses TRBV29-1 and TRBJ1-2; 7 bases are shared with TRBD1. Germline V gives CDR1 SQVTM, CDR2 ANQGSEA. J was trimmed by 6 bases and V by 4 bases; bases with no gene match: 5. The CDR3 consists of 12 residues. CDR3 coding DNA: TGCAGCGTTGGTGGACAGGTCGATGGCTACACCTTC. Translating it yields CSVGGQVDGYTF.

With regard to this clonotype: An end of the junction differs from the germline gene, which may be a read error. The rearrangement uses TRBV7-9 and TRBJ2-7, with D perhaps TRBD2 (5 bases). This CDR3 is built from 19 residues. Germline CDR1 SEHNR, CDR2 FQNEAQ (reference sequence). The CDR3 DNA is TGTGCCAGCAACTTAGCGCGGGTCGTGACTCCCGACCACCCTTACGAGCAGTACTTC. Residues: CASNLARVVTPDHPYEQYF.

As regards this clonotype: At one end, the junction sequence differs from germline, possibly due to a read error. Here the CDR3 DNA reads TGTGCCAGTAGTATCGGACAGGGCCCCTACGAGCACTACTTC. This encodes CASSIGQGPYEHYF. This chain links TRBV19 with TRBJ2-7, with TRBD1 matching over 8 bases. From germline, CDR1 is LNHDA and CDR2 SQIVND (reference sequence). The CDR3 is made up of 14 amino acids.

This clonotype was picked up many times. A read error may explain this, as a much larger clone is one base away. V gene TRBV6-5 combines with J gene TRBJ1-1, with D maybe TRBD1 (5 bases). The V and J ends lost 6 bases and 6 bases respectively, with 11 bases between them. This CDR3 has 12 amino acids. Germline V gene lookup returns CDR1 MNHEY and CDR2 SVGAGI. For the CDR3, the DNA is TGTGCCAGCAGACGGGGCAGTTCTGAAGCTTTCTTT. This gives the protein CASRRGSSEAFF.

This clonotype has more than one count but fewer than ten. This chain uses TRBV28 with TRBJ2-7; D is possibly TRBD1 (5 bases). The CDR3 is 18 residues long. Trimming pared 9 bases from V and 2 bases from J, leaving 29 bases between. The V gene's germline CDR1 is MDHEN and CDR2 SYDVKM. CDR3 bases: TGTGCCAGGACAGCTGGGTGCTCTTGCTCGCGGTCAACCTACGAGCAGTACTTC. Protein sequence: CARTAGCSCSRSTYEQYF.

Notes on this clonotype: A read error may be the cause here, since a much bigger clone is one base away. The chain has TRBV30 and TRBJ2-2; D call uncertain. CDR1 is GTSNPN and CDR2 is SVGIG in the germline V gene (reference sequence). The CDR3 spans 14 residues. This CDR3 reads CAWSLYSTTAELFF. The CDR3 DNA follows: TGTGCCTGGAGTCTATACAGTACCACCGCGGAGCTGTTTTTT.

This clonotype was observed at least ten times. This chain uses TRBV7-9 with TRBJ2-7; D is possibly TRBD1 (6 bases). Germline loops: CDR1 SEHNR, CDR2 FQNEAQ (reference sequence). This CDR3 has 16 amino acids. V dropped 6 bases and J dropped 1 base, with 19 bases sitting between them. The CDR3 bases are TGTGCCAGCAGTCGGTTCAGGGGCGCCGGGTCCTACGAGCAGTACTTC. Protein product: CASSRFRGAGSYEQYF. The full variable domain, completed using reference TRBV7-9 and TRBJ2-7, is DTGVSQNPRHKITKRGQNVTFRCDPISEHNRLYWYRQTLGQGPEFLTYFQNEAQLEKSRLLSDRFSAERPKGSFSTLEIQRTEQGDSAMYLCASSRFRGAGSYEQYFGPGTRLTVT.

This clonotype was counted a single time. Because the CDR3 is missing its conserved closing phenylalanine or tryptophan, this is likely a read error. The chain couples TRBV6-6 to TRBJ2-5; 8 bases match TRBD2. This CDR3 contains 16 residues. CDR1 is MNHNY, CDR2 SVGAGI, per germline (reference sequence). The CDR3 is CASRPDLGGEKEIQYS. As DNA, the CDR3 is TGTGCCAGCAGACCCGATCTCGGGGGGGAGAAAGAGATCCAGTACTCC.